The rows below give T cell receptor beta chains drawn from one sample of a study of CD8+CD57+ T cells in acquired aplastic anemia. TCRdb passed the reads through MiXCR, listing each CDR3 protein once. The table records 450,000 to 600,000 distinct CDR3 sequences, roughly 34% of them present only once. The sample consisted of sorted CD4+, CD8+, or CD8+CD57+ T cells (not recorded which) from PBMCs. These TCRs come from a human donor with aplastic anemia. CDR3s include the opening cysteine and the closing phenylalanine or tryptophan. Each record gives: V gene, clone size, J gene, D gene, CDR3 protein, CDR3 DNA. D genes are given only for firm matches. Clone sizes are given selectively: once, few, many, or a class where the clone is expanded.

V: TRBV7-2; size: .; J: TRBJ2-1; D: .; CDR3: CASSTRYYNEQFF; DNA: TGTGCCAGCAGTACGAGGTACTACAATGAGCAGTTCTTC
V: TRBV20-1; size: .; J: TRBJ1-5; D: .; CDR3: CSARRGQGPQHF; DNA: TGCAGTGCGAGAAGGGGCCAAGGGCCCCAGCATTTT
V: TRBV2; size: many; J: TRBJ2-3; D: TRBD2; CDR3: CASIQREVDTQYF; DNA: TGTGCCAGCATTCAGCGGGAAGTAGATACGCAGTATTTT
V: TRBV15; size: .; J: TRBJ1-6; D: .; CDR3: CATSSARESGVNSPLHF; DNA: TGTGCCACCAGCAGCGCTAGAGAGTCGGGGGTTAATTCACCCCTCCACTTT
V: TRBV7-3; size: .; J: TRBJ2-3; D: TRBD2; CDR3: CASSLATGLAGDTQYF; DNA: TGTGCCAGCAGCCTAGCCACGGGACTAGCGGGAGATACGCAGTATTTT
V: TRBV19; size: .; J: TRBJ1-2; D: .; CDR3: CARGSRGWGNYGYTF; DNA: TGTGCTAGAGGTAGCAGGGGATGGGGTAACTATGGCTACACCTTC
V: TRBV24-1; size: .; J: TRBJ2-1; D: TRBD1; CDR3: CATSDRQGQGSYNEQFF; DNA: TGTGCCACCAGTGATAGACAGGGACAGGGCTCCTACAATGAGCAGTTCTTC
V: TRBV29-1; size: many; J: TRBJ1-5; D: .; CDR3: CSVRQDSNQPQHF; DNA: TGCAGCGTGAGACAGGATAGCAATCAGCCCCAGCATTTT
V: TRBV20-1; size: few; J: TRBJ2-5; D: TRBD2; CDR3: CSARQGGFVQETQYF; DNA: TGCAGTGCTAGACAGGGAGGGTTTGTGCAAGAGACCCAGTACTTC
V: TRBV5-1; size: few; J: TRBJ1-4; D: .; CDR3: CASSLTGKRNEKLFF; DNA: TGCGCCAGCAGCCTTACAGGGAAACGGAATGAAAAACTGTTTTTT
V: TRBV5-1; size: few; J: TRBJ2-7; D: .; CDR3: CASSLDGWVGEQYF; DNA: TGCGCCAGCAGCTTGGACGGATGGGTGGGGGAGCAGTACTTC
V: TRBV4-3; size: .; J: TRBJ1-3; D: .; CDR3: CASSQDPSGNTIYF; DNA: TGCGCCAGCAGCCAAGATCCTTCTGGAAACACCATATATTTT
V: TRBV3-1; size: .; J: TRBJ1-1; D: .; CDR3: CASSTDSSNTEAFF; DNA: TGTGCCAGCAGCACAGACAGCTCGAACACTGAAGCTTTCTTT
V: TRBV20-1; size: .; J: TRBJ1-1; D: .; CDR3: CSAREALMNTEAFF; DNA: TGCAGTGCTAGAGAAGCGCTCATGAACACTGAAGCTTTCTTT
V: TRBV5-1; size: many; J: TRBJ1-2; D: TRBD1; CDR3: CASSLPKTGGPIDF; DNA: TGCGCCAGCAGCTTACCCAAGACAGGGGGTCCCATCGACTTC
V: TRBV6-1; size: .; J: TRBJ1-6; D: .; CDR3: CASSEDSRAPLHF; DNA: TGTGCCAGCAGTGAAGATAGCAGGGCTCCCCTCCACTTT
V: TRBV5-1; size: .; J: TRBJ1-1; D: .; CDR3: CASSLDVRGGTEAFF; DNA: TGCGCCAGCAGCTTGGACGTGAGGGGAGGGACTGAAGCTTTCTTT
V: TRBV12-3/TRBV12-4; size: many; J: TRBJ1-2; D: .; CDR3: CASSPGTGAGYTF; DNA: TGTGCCAGCAGTCCCGGGACGGGAGCGGGCTACACCTTC
V: TRBV25-1; size: .; J: TRBJ2-7; D: TRBD1; CDR3: CASSRQKGQDSYEQYF; DNA: TGTGCCAGCAGCCGACAGAAGGGACAGGACTCCTACGAGCAGTACTTC
V: TRBV19; size: many; J: TRBJ1-1; D: TRBD1; CDR3: CASSKRDRNFEAFF; DNA: TGTGCCAGTAGTAAGAGGGACAGGAATTTTGAAGCTTTCTTT
V: TRBV12-3/TRBV12-4; size: few; J: TRBJ1-5; D: .; CDR3: CASRLGLGDQPQHF; DNA: TGTGCCAGCAGACTCGGACTGGGGGATCAGCCCCAGCATTTT
V: TRBV5-1; size: few; J: TRBJ2-3; D: .; CDR3: CASSLQGSGTDTQYF; DNA: TGCGCCAGCAGTTTACAGGGATCGGGCACAGATACGCAGTATTTT
V: TRBV19; size: .; J: TRBJ2-7; D: .; CDR3: CASSGMQGWQYF; DNA: TGTGCCAGTAGCGGAATGCAGGGGTGGCAGTACTTC
V: TRBV7-9; size: .; J: TRBJ1-1; D: .; CDR3: CASSGEGNTEAFF; DNA: TGTGCCAGCAGTGGTGAGGGTAACACTGAAGCTTTCTTT
V: TRBV7-6; size: few; J: TRBJ2-1; D: TRBD2; CDR3: CASSLGRERSNEQFF; DNA: TGTGCCAGCAGCTTAGGGCGGGAGAGAAGCAATGAGCAGTTCTTC
V: TRBV7-2; size: few; J: TRBJ1-1; D: TRBD1; CDR3: CASSLGTALDTEAFF; DNA: TGTGCCAGCAGCTTGGGGACAGCGCTAGACACTGAAGCTTTCTTT
V: TRBV6-1; size: .; J: TRBJ1-2; D: TRBD1; CDR3: CPSNPGQLVYGYTF; DNA: TGTCCCAGCAATCCGGGACAGCTAGTTTATGGCTACACCTTC
V: TRBV10-3; size: .; J: TRBJ2-3; D: .; CDR3: CASSLGSTQYF; DNA: TGTGCCAGCAGCTTGGGGAGCACGCAGTATTTT
V: TRBV29-1; size: .; J: TRBJ2-1; D: .; CDR3: CSVEKGLGGEQFF; DNA: TGCAGCGTTGAAAAGGGCCTCGGAGGAGAGCAGTTCTTC
V: TRBV11-2; size: .; J: TRBJ2-1; D: .; CDR3: CASSSPPGRNEQFF; DNA: TGTGCCAGCAGCTCCCCTCCCGGAAGGAATGAGCAGTTCTTC
V: TRBV7-2; size: many; J: TRBJ1-2; D: .; CDR3: CASSLARPLNYGYTF; DNA: TGTGCCAGCAGCTTAGCAAGGCCATTAAACTATGGCTACACCTTC
V: TRBV7-6; size: .; J: TRBJ1-6; D: .; CDR3: CASSLSGRNSPLHF; DNA: TGTGCCAGCAGCTTATCAGGCAGAAATTCACCCCTCCACTTT
V: TRBV20-1; size: .; J: TRBJ2-5; D: TRBD1; CDR3: CSASYRGTQETQYF; DNA: TGCAGTGCTAGTTACAGGGGAACCCAAGAGACCCAGTACTTC
V: TRBV5-1; size: few; J: TRBJ1-6; D: TRBD1; CDR3: CVSGGTGVGSPLHF; DNA: TGCGTCAGCGGAGGGACAGGGGTCGGTTCACCCCTCCACTTT
V: TRBV30; size: .; J: TRBJ1-4; D: TRBD1; CDR3: CAWSRGTGEEKLFF; DNA: TGTGCCTGGAGCCGCGGCACAGGGGAAGAAAAACTGTTTTTT
V: TRBV19; size: .; J: TRBJ2-1; D: TRBD2; CDR3: CASSIPLAGGYEQFF; DNA: TGTGCCAGTAGTATTCCACTAGCGGGGGGGTATGAGCAGTTCTTC
V: TRBV5-4; size: .; J: TRBJ1-5; D: .; CDR3: CASSLFRGPRGNQPQHF; DNA: TGTGCCAGCAGCTTGTTCCGGGGACCCCGGGGCAATCAGCCCCAGCATTTT
V: TRBV7-2; size: few; J: TRBJ2-6; D: .; CDR3: CASSLLGGLGANVLTF; DNA: TGTGCCAGCAGCTTACTCGGGGGTCTGGGGGCCAACGTCCTGACTTTC
V: TRBV7-2; size: few; J: TRBJ1-1; D: .; CDR3: CASSLGTESEAFF; DNA: TGTGCCAGCAGCTTAGGTACAGAGAGCGAAGCTTTCTTT
V: TRBV4-1; size: many; J: TRBJ2-7; D: TRBD2; CDR3: CASSPWTSGDHEQYF; DNA: TGCGCCAGCAGCCCGTGGACTAGCGGGGACCACGAGCAGTACTTC
V: TRBV2; size: .; J: TRBJ1-2; D: .; CDR3: CASRVAEGVRSYGYTF; DNA: TGTGCCAGCAGGGTAGCCGAGGGGGTTAGGAGTTATGGCTACACCTTC
V: TRBV15; size: .; J: TRBJ1-2; D: TRBD1; CDR3: CATSRARQGVRNYGYTF; DNA: TGTGCCACCAGCAGAGCTAGGCAGGGGGTTAGGAACTATGGCTACACCTTC
V: TRBV12-3/TRBV12-4; size: .; J: TRBJ1-5; D: .; CDR3: CASSLSILGDQPQHF; DNA: TGTGCCAGCAGTTTATCGATCCTAGGGGACCAGCCCCAGCATTTT
V: TRBV6-1; size: few; J: TRBJ1-1; D: TRBD1; CDR3: CASTKDREPTEAFF; DNA: TGTGCCAGCACGAAGGACAGGGAGCCCACTGAAGCTTTCTTT
V: TRBV14; size: .; J: TRBJ2-7; D: TRBD2; CDR3: CASSQEAGGSDHEQYF; DNA: TGTGCCAGCAGCCAAGAAGCGGGGGGCTCAGACCACGAGCAGTACTTC
V: TRBV12-3/TRBV12-4; size: .; J: TRBJ2-5; D: TRBD1; CDR3: CASTTTGVEETQYF; DNA: TGTGCCAGCACTACGACAGGGGTTGAAGAGACCCAGTACTTC
V: TRBV15; size: .; J: TRBJ1-4; D: .; CDR3: CATSRVRQNEKLFF; DNA: TGTGCCACCAGCAGAGTGAGGCAGAATGAAAAACTGTTTTTT
V: TRBV7-2; size: .; J: TRBJ2-1; D: TRBD1; CDR3: CASSLAGQGIYNEQFF; DNA: TGTGCCAGCAGCTTAGCGGGACAGGGGATTTACAATGAGCAGTTCTTC
V: TRBV4-2; size: .; J: TRBJ2-7; D: TRBD1; CDR3: CAGSQPGQSYEQYF; DNA: TGTGCCGGCAGCCAACCGGGACAGTCCTACGAGCAGTACTTC
V: TRBV10-3; size: .; J: TRBJ1-1; D: .; CDR3: CAISDLQGMNTEAFF; DNA: TGTGCCATCAGTGACCTACAGGGAATGAACACTGAAGCTTTCTTT
V: TRBV25-1; size: medium-sized; J: TRBJ2-5; D: TRBD2; CDR3: CASSESLAGETQYF; DNA: TGTGCCAGCAGTGAATCACTAGCGGGAGAGACCCAGTACTTC
V: TRBV28; size: few; J: TRBJ2-7; D: TRBD1; CDR3: CASSSIGTGSYEQYF; DNA: TGTGCCAGCAGTTCAATAGGGACAGGCTCCTACGAGCAGTACTTC
V: TRBV12-5; size: few; J: TRBJ1-6; D: TRBD1; CDR3: CASGSSDRGYNSPLHF; DNA: TGTGCTAGTGGTTCCTCCGACAGGGGCTATAATTCACCCCTCCACTTT
V: TRBV5-1; size: many; J: TRBJ2-7; D: .; CDR3: CASQAAASSYEQYF; DNA: TGCGCCAGCCAAGCGGCCGCGAGCTCCTACGAGCAGTACTTC
V: TRBV12-3/TRBV12-4; size: .; J: TRBJ1-1; D: .; CDR3: CASSIRGHQGTEAFF; DNA: TGTGCCAGTAGCATAAGGGGACACCAGGGCACTGAAGCTTTCTTT
V: TRBV20-1; size: .; J: TRBJ2-7; D: .; CDR3: CSATTGEIAGRYEQYF; DNA: TGCAGTGCCACGACAGGGGAGATAGCGGGACGCTACGAGCAGTACTTC
V: TRBV5-1; size: many; J: TRBJ1-6; D: TRBD1; CDR3: CASSSDRGYNSPLHF; DNA: TGCGCCAGCAGCTCGGACAGGGGCTATAATTCACCCCTCCACTTT
V: TRBV19; size: many; J: TRBJ2-1; D: .; CDR3: CASSMGEQFF; DNA: TGTGCCAGTAGTATGGGTGAGCAGTTCTTC
V: TRBV4-1; size: many; J: TRBJ2-7; D: TRBD2; CDR3: CASSQGAGGYEQYF; DNA: TGCGCCAGCAGCCAAGGAGCGGGGGGATACGAGCAGTACTTC